This T cell receptor (beta chain) appears in the sequencing data of a study of blood T cell repertoires in COVID-19. As for the study in general: Sites in the United States, Italy and Spain provided acute and convalescent COVID-19 samples. T cells, B-cell-depleted T cells, or PBMCs supplied cDNA or gDNA.

The V end lost 6 bases, the J end lost 0 bases, and 12 bases lay between the germline ends. There are 14 residues in the CDR3. Germline V lookup: CDR1 GTSNPN, CDR2 SVGIG (reference sequence). The protocol was immunoSEQ multiplex PCR, while the TCRdb copy is restricted to in-frame clones and leaves out a portion. The sample lists approximately 97,000 clones, 90% occurring once. The chain has TRBV30 and TRBJ1-3; no clear D gene. The TCR sequence derives from a man in his sixties with acute or convalescent COVID-19. The sample taken for sequencing was peripheral blood. CDR3 bases: TGTGCCTGTCTCCCCCGGGGCTCTGGAAACACCATATATTTT. Amino acids: CACLPRGSGNTIYF.